The present T cell receptor (beta chain) was sequenced within a study of T cells in localized non-small cell lung cancer. The study, taken as a whole, reports: Sequencing was limited to one tumor region, leaving the possibility of heterogeneity open. Longer overall survival accompanied higher blood T cell density.

As regards this clone: Its antigen is as yet unknown.

The CDR3 consists of 15 residues. V was pared by 3 bases and J by 3 bases, with 6 bases of the junction left unmatched. In germline, CDR1 is LNHNV, CDR2 YYDKDF (reference sequence). Produced via immunoSEQ multiplex PCR; TCRdb's table is partial and in-frame only. The sample carries 21,000 or so clones, approximately 85% recorded once. The chain employs TRBV15 and TRBJ2-7, with 9 nucleotides matching TRBD1. The source was peripheral blood mononuclear cells, collected before any cancer treatment. This clonotype was obtained from a male donor at least 60 years old with stage II lung adenocarcinoma. The CDR3 coding sequence is TGTGCCACCAGCAGCTCGGGACAGGGACTCTACGAGCAGTACTTC. It encodes CATSSSGQGLYEQYF.